What follows describes a single T cell receptor (beta chain). What it binds is unknown. This entry is derived from a study of T cells in Graves' hyperthyroidism and ophthalmopathy. Germline V gives CDR1 SGHAT, CDR2 FQNNGV. The CDR3 loop spans 15 amino acids. The V gene lost 4 bases and the J gene lost 1 base, with 10 bases spanning the gap. TCR beta CDR3 region amplification was performed from RNA transcripts. TCR CDR3 underwent first-round RT-PCR with the HTBI primer set. Each CDR3 protein gets one entry after TCRdb re-called the multiplex PCR reads with MiXCR. The table has over 700,000 distinct CDR3 sequences, around 19% seen once. Study outcomes and limitations: Most thyroid clonotypes expanded above 0.001 appeared in blood too. Before onset, ophthalmopathy was predicted by the model a median approximately 6.6 months earlier.

The sequenced sample consisted of blood. The chain is built from TRBV11-2 and TRBJ2-2, with D maybe TRBD2 (6 bases). This clonotype was sampled from a woman aged 45-60 years with Graves' hyperthyroidism that later progressed to Graves' ophthalmopathy. The CDR3 nucleotides read TGTGCCAGCAGCTCAAATAGCGGGAACACCGGGGAGCTGTTTTTT. Its protein product is CASSSNSGNTGELFF.